These 21 T cell receptor beta chains were sequenced from one sample in a study of T cell responses to AZD1222 COVID-19 vaccine (dated by TCRdb to the early 2020s). Receptor amplification or capture employed the immunoSEQ multiplex PCR assay. This immuneACCESS table, as held by TCRdb, lists in-frame sequences with V and J called but not all clones. Of the missing ones, under half trace to an unresolved V gene in checked studies; the others have no known cause. Across this sample there are over 100,000 clones, with around 93% seen only once. The ten biggest clones cover approximately 7.6% of the sample. The time point label corresponds to: baseline before first vaccination. Source: peripheral blood, taken on day 0 of AZD1222 vaccination. These receptors came from an adult in good health.

The V gene is TRBV4-3, the J gene TRBJ2-1; 8 bases fit TRBD1. Per germline, CDR1 LGHNA and CDR2 YSLEER. The CDR3 runs 15 residues. The V gene end was trimmed by 1 base and the J gene end by 5 bases; junction bases not matched to a gene: 4. The CDR3 DNA reads TGCGCCAGCAGCCAAGGCAGGGGGCGCAACAATGAGCAGTTCTTC. It codes for CASSQGRGRNNEQFF.

This clone has just one count. The V call is TRBV2, the J call TRBJ1-4; no clear D. The CDR3 length is 15 residues. Germline V CDR1 and CDR2: SNHLY, FYNNEI. V lost 6 bases and J lost 8, with 19 bases in between. In nucleotides, the CDR3 is TGTGCCAGCAGCAAAGATGGGGTTTTCGGGGAAAAACTGTTTTTT. Its translation: CASSKDGVFGEKLFF.

The chain employs TRBV6-5 and TRBJ2-1; D is undetermined. Deletions cut 5 bases from V and 9 bases from J, with 14 bases between. The CDR3 contains 13 residues. Germline V gives CDR1 MNHEY, CDR2 SVGAGI. The chain's CDR3 is CASSPSGIGEQFF. The DNA of the CDR3 is TGTGCCAGCAGTCCCTCCGGAATTGGTGAGCAGTTCTTC.

CDR3 DNA sequence: TGTGCCAGCATCCCGAGACGGGCCAACTATGGCTACACCTTC. It specifies CASIPRRANYGYTF. The rearrangement joins TRBV6-4 to TRBJ1-2, with D unclear. The V end lost 7 bases, the J end lost 2 bases, and 14 bases lay between the germline ends. The CDR3 has 14 residues. Germline CDR1 reads MRHNA; CDR2 reads SNTAGT.

This clone was picked up one time. The V gene is TRBV10-3, the J gene TRBJ1-2, with 7 bases that match TRBD1. The CDR3 contains 17 residues. CDR1 is ENHRY and CDR2 is SYGVKD in the germline V gene. The ends lost 4 bases at V and 0 bases at J; junction bases unmatched: 11. This chain's CDR3 is CAISVGQATRANYGYTF. CDR3 nucleotide sequence: TGTGCCATCAGTGTTGGACAGGCTACCCGAGCTAACTATGGCTACACCTTC.

The chain couples TRBV4-3 to TRBJ2-7; D tentatively fits TRBD1 or TRBD2 (6 bases each). This CDR3 is built from 13 residues. Per germline, CDR1 LGHNA and CDR2 YSLEER. Trimming removed 6 bases at V and 7 bases at J, with 16 bases between. CDR3 sequence: CASSPSGAGEQYF. The CDR3 bases are TGCGCCAGCAGTCCCTCGGGGGCGGGGGAGCAGTACTTC.

This rearrangement joins TRBV21-1 to TRBJ1-5; TRBD1, the table's D call, was not compared with the DNA. TRBV21-1 is classified as a pseudogene. The CDR3 length is 16 residues. Written as DNA, the CDR3 is TGTGCCAGCAGCGCCTGGAGTCGACAGAAGAATCAGCCCCAGCATTTT. Translating gives CASSAWSRQKNQPQHF.

V is TRBV6-2 or TRBV6-3 and J is TRBJ1-6, with TRBD1 matching over 8 bases. The CDR3 runs 16 residues. J lost 4 bases, V lost 5 bases, and 7 bases had no gene match. Germline V lookup: CDR1 MNHEY, CDR2 SVGEGT. In DNA, the CDR3 is TGTGCCAGCAGTCGACAGGGGAGGCTTTATAATTCACCCCTCCACTTT. It yields the protein CASSRQGRLYNSPLHF.

The chain recombines TRBV10-2 with TRBJ1-5; 7 bases are shared with TRBD1. Germline assignment: CDR1 WSHSY and CDR2 SAAADI. The trim removed 3 bases at V and 1 base at J, leaving 3 bases unmatched. The CDR3 is made up of 15 amino acids. CDR3 coding DNA: TGCGCCAGCAGTGAATCAGGGGGAAGCAATCAGCCCCAGCATTTT. Translating it yields CASSESGGSNQPQHF.

The chain employs TRBV6-5 and TRBJ2-5, with 14 nucleotides matching TRBD2. CDR1 MNHEY and CDR2 SVGAGI come from the germline V gene. This CDR3 is 16 amino acids long. Trimming removed 4 bases from V and 7 bases from J; junction bases left unmatched: 8. Here the CDR3 DNA reads TGTGCCAGCAGTTCGACTAGCGGGAGGGCCCGAGGGACCCAGTACTTC. As protein: CASSSTSGRARGTQYF.

This clone showed up just a few times. V usage is TRBV27 and J usage is TRBJ2-5; TRBD2 might be the D (6 bases). The CDR3 has 14 residues. Germline V gene sequence: CDR1 MNHEY, CDR2 SMNVEV (reference sequence). V was pared by 5 bases and J by 3 bases, with 13 bases between. CDR3 sequence reads: CASSRREWEETQYF. The DNA for the CDR3 is TGTGCCAGCAGTCGACGGGAGTGGGAAGAGACCCAGTACTTC.

The V and J genes are TRBV7-2 and TRBJ2-7, with TRBD2 matching 15 bases. This CDR3 is built from 17 residues. Germline V lookup: CDR1 SGHTA, CDR2 FQGNSA. The trim removed 0 bases at V and 7 bases at J, leaving 7 bases unmatched. Here the CDR3 DNA reads TGTGCCAGCAGCTTAGCGGGACTAGCGGGGGGACGGGAGGAGCAGTACTTC. This sequence encodes CASSLAGLAGGREEQYF. Filled out from reference TRBV7-2 and TRBJ2-7, the complete variable domain reads GAGVSQSPSNKVTEKGKDVELRCDPISGHTALYWYRQSLGQGLEFLIYFQGNSAPDKSGLPSDRFSAERTGGSVSTLTIQRTQQEDSAVYLCASSLAGLAGGREEQYFGPGTRLTVT.

This chain uses TRBV2 with TRBJ2-1; TRBD2 aligns across 15 bases. V was pared by 4 bases and J by 1 base, with 8 bases of the junction left unmatched. The V gene's germline CDR1 is SNHLY and CDR2 FYNNEI. The CDR3 covers 19 residues. This CDR3 reads CASSARTSGGALSYNEQFF. For the CDR3, the DNA is TGTGCCAGCAGTGCCCGGACTAGCGGGGGGGCTTTGTCCTACAATGAGCAGTTCTTC.

The gene calls are TRBV18 and TRBJ2-1, with TRBD1 matching over 10 bases. The trim removed 0 bases at V and 9 bases at J, leaving 5 bases unmatched. The CDR3 consists of 15 residues. Germline CDR1 reads KGHSH; CDR2 reads LQKENI. CDR3 residues: CASSPPGQGSGEQFF. The CDR3 DNA is TGTGCCAGCTCACCACCGGGACAGGGGAGTGGTGAGCAGTTCTTC.

The genes are TRBV9 and TRBJ2-1; D is ambiguous. Germline V gives CDR1 SGDLS, CDR2 YYNGEE. Trimming stripped 0 bases from V and 0 bases from J, with 10 bases between. The CDR3 runs 16 residues. The CDR3 DNA reads as TGTGCCAGCAGCGTAGGCGGAACAAGCTCCTACAATGAGCAGTTCTTC. This sequence encodes CASSVGGTSSYNEQFF.

The CDR3 DNA sequence: TGCAGCGTCACCACAGGGACAGATACGCAGTATTTT. Translation gives CSVTTGTDTQYF. This rearrangement joins TRBV29-1 to TRBJ2-3, with TRBD1 as a possible D gene (6 bases). CDR1 is SQVTM, CDR2 ANQGSEA, per germline. CDR3 size: 12 residues. The ends were cut back, 6 bases at V and 3 bases at J, with 10 bases in the middle.

The rearrangement uses TRBV12-3 or TRBV12-4 and TRBJ1-2; no reliable D call. V lost 2 bases to trimming and J lost 5 bases, with 9 bases between them. The CDR3 length is 13 residues. The CDR3 region has the DNA TGTGCCAGCAGTTTAAATCGGGAGTATGGCTACACCTTC. Translated, it gives CASSLNREYGYTF.

The rearrangement joins TRBV6-2 or TRBV6-3 to TRBJ1-2, with a weak D call TRBD1 (5 bases). Germline V gene data show CDR1 as MNHEY and CDR2 as SVGEGT. This CDR3 comprises 15 residues. The V end was cut by 2 bases, the J end by 7 bases, with 17 bases between. The CDR3 here is CASSYGRQSSFGYTF. CDR3 bases: TGTGCCAGCAGTTACGGGCGACAGTCTTCCTTTGGCTACACCTTC.

The V gene is TRBV5-5, the J gene TRBJ1-1; D not resolved. Germline V gene sequence: CDR1 SGHKS, CDR2 YYEKEE (reference sequence). Trimming left V 0 bases short and J 4 bases short, with 10 bases between. This CDR3 contains 14 residues. Written as DNA, the CDR3 is TGTGCCAGCAGCTTGGGGACCCCTGGCACTGAAGCTTTCTTT. It codes for CASSLGTPGTEAFF.

This rearrangement joins TRBV2 to TRBJ1-3, with 7 nucleotides matching TRBD1. V lost 6 bases and J lost 2; bases outside the gene matches: 13. CDR1 and CDR2 from the germline V gene are SNHLY and FYNNEI. CDR3 size: 17 residues. CDR3: CASRINQGGVPGNTIYF. The CDR3 DNA sequence: TGTGCCAGCAGGATTAACCAGGGGGGAGTTCCTGGAAACACCATATATTTT.

This sequence joins TRBV27 and TRBJ1-5; D unresolved. Germline V gives CDR1 MNHEY, CDR2 SMNVEV (reference sequence). This CDR3 has 17 residues. The V and J ends lost 7 bases and 3 bases respectively, with 22 bases between them. CDR3 nucleotide sequence: TGTGCCAGCACCACCACTGGTGGAGCCCCAGTCAATCAGCCCCAGCATTTT. Translation gives CASTTTGGAPVNQPQHF.